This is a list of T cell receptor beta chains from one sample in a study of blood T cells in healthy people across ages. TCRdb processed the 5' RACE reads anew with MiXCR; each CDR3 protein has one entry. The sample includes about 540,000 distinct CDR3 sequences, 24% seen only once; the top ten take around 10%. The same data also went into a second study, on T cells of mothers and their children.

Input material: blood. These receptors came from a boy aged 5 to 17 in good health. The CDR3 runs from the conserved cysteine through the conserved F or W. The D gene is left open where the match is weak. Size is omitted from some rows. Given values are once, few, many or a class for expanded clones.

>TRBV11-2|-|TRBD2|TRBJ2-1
CASSLDAGVNEQFF
TGTGCCAGCAGCTTAGATGCGGGAGTCAATGAGCAGTTCTTC
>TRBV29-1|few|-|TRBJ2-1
CSVPGTGSANEQFF
TGCAGCGTTCCTGGGACGGGATCGGCCAATGAGCAGTTCTTC
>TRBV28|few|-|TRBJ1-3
CASSLSRAFSGNTIYF
TGTGCCAGCAGTTTAAGCAGGGCCTTCTCTGGAAACACCATATATTTT
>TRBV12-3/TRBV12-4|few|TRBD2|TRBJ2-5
CASSPPDKRGAWFGQETQYF
TGTGCCAGCAGCCCCCCCGACAAGCGGGGGGCCTGGTTTGGGCAAGAGACCCAGTACTTC
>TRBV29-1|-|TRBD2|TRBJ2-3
CSVRSGLAGSTDTQYF
TGCAGCGTCCGCTCGGGACTAGCGGGGAGCACAGATACGCAGTATTTT
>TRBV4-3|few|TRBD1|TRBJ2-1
CASSQGQGYEQFF
TGCGCCAGCAGCCAAGGACAGGGGTATGAGCAGTTCTTC
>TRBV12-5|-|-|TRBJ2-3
CASAITGDLRDTQYF
TGTGCTAGTGCCATCACGGGGGACCTCAGAGATACGCAGTATTTT
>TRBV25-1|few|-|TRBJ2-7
CASSDDGYEQYF
TGTGCCAGCAGTGACGATGGCTACGAGCAGTACTTC
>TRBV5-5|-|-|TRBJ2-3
CASSQPGQRSTDTQYF
TGTGCCAGCAGCCAACCTGGACAGAGAAGCACAGATACGCAGTATTTT
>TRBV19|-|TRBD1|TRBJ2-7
CASSPSRGQSYEQYF
TGTGCCAGTAGCCCCAGCCGGGGACAGTCCTACGAGCAGTACTTC
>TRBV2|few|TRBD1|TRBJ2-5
CASREGQVETQYF
TGTGCCAGCAGGGAGGGACAGGTGGAGACCCAGTACTTC
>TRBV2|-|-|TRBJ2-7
CASSDAAGPYEQYF
TGTGCCAGCAGTGACGCGGCAGGACCGTACGAGCAGTACTTC
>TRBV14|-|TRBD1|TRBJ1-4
CASSQMGQGYEKLFF
TGTGCCAGCAGTCAAATGGGACAGGGTTATGAAAAACTGTTTTTT
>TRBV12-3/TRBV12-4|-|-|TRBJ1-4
CASSLTEGRTEKLFF
TGTGCCAGCAGTTTAACAGAGGGGCGGACTGAAAAACTGTTTTTT
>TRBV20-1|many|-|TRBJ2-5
CSAEEETQYF
TGCAGTGCCGAAGAAGAGACCCAGTACTTC
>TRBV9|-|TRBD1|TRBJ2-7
CASSAGTGLIREQYF
TGTGCCAGCAGCGCCGGGACAGGTCTGATCCGCGAGCAGTACTTC
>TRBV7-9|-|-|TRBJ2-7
CASSSAQYEQYF
TGTGCCAGCAGCTCGGCGCAGTACGAGCAGTACTTC
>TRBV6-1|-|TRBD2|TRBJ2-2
CASRGVPTSGVYVSGELFF
TGTGCCAGCAGAGGGGTCCCGACTAGCGGGGTCTACGTAAGCGGGGAGCTGTTTTTT
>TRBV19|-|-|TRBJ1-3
CASSSPSDVSGNTIYF
TGTGCCAGTAGTAGTCCCAGCGACGTCTCTGGAAACACCATATATTTT
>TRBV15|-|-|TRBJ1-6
CATSREGVGPLHF
TGTGCCACCAGCAGAGAGGGGGTAGGCCCCCTCCACTTT
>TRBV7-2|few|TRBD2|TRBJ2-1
CASSPGLFDEQFF
TGTGCCAGCAGCCCGGGACTATTCGATGAGCAGTTCTTC
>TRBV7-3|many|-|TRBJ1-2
CASSLTSSYGYTF
TGTGCCAGCAGCTTAACCTCTTCCTATGGCTACACCTTC
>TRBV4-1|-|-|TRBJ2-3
CASSQGGPVGQYF
TGCGCCAGCAGCCAAGGAGGGCCAGTAGGGCAGTATTTT
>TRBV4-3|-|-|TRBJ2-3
CASSHRLADTQYF
TGCGCCAGCAGCCACAGACTCGCGGATACGCAGTATTTT
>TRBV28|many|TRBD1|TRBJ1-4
CASSHDRGDEKLFF
TGTGCCAGCAGTCACGACAGGGGCGATGAAAAACTGTTTTTT
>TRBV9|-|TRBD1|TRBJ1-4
CASSASWDRDEKLFF
TGTGCCAGCAGCGCCTCTTGGGACAGGGATGAAAAACTGTTTTTT
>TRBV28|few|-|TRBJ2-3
CASSLPQGLGTDTQYF
TGTGCCAGCAGTTTACCCCAGGGGCTGGGCACAGATACGCAGTATTTT
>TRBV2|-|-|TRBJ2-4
CASGTLNIQYF
TGTGCCAGCGGGACCCTTAACATTCAGTACTTC
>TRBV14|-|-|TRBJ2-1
CASSPRVGEKQFF
TGTGCCAGCAGCCCCCGGGTCGGGGAAAAGCAGTTCTTC
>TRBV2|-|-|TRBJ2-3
CVSSSIEDTQYF
TGTGTCAGCAGTAGTATAGAAGATACGCAGTATTTT
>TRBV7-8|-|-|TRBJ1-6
CASSFQKGIVPSSYNSPLHF
TGTGCCAGCAGCTTCCAAAAGGGCATAGTCCCGAGCTCCTATAATTCACCCCTCCACTTT
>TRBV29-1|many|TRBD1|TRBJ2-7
CSVLGQGSSYEQYF
TGCAGCGTATTGGGACAGGGATCCTCCTACGAGCAGTACTTC
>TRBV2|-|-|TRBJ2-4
CASSDLLENIQYF
TGTGCCAGCAGTGATTTATTGGAGAACATTCAGTACTTC
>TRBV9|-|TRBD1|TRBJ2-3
CASSTRQGVGRTDTQYF
TGTGCCAGCAGCACGAGACAGGGGGTAGGACGCACAGATACGCAGTATTTT
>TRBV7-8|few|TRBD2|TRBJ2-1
CASSPGGGTYNEQFF
TGTGCCAGCAGTCCGGGGGGTGGCACCTACAATGAGCAGTTCTTC
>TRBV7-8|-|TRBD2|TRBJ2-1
CASSLLRTSSYNEQFF
TGTGCCAGCAGCTTACTGAGGACTAGCTCCTACAATGAGCAGTTCTTC
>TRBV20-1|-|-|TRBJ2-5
CSARGEEAQYF
TGCAGTGCTAGAGGGGAAGAGGCCCAGTACTTC
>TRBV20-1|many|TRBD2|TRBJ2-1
CSATPDSGGDNEQFF
TGCAGTGCTACTCCCGACAGCGGGGGGGACAATGAGCAGTTCTTC
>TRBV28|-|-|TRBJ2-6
CASSPRLSGANVLTF
TGTGCCAGCAGTCCCCGTTTGTCGGGGGCCAACGTCCTGACTTTC
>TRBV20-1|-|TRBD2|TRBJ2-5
CSARLAVQETQYF
TGCAGTGCTCGACTAGCGGTACAAGAGACCCAGTACTTC
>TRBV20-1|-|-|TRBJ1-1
CSAGGVNTEAFF
TGCAGTGCTGGGGGGGTGAACACTGAAGCTTTCTTT
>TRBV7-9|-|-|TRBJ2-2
CASSLFLGGTGELFF
TGTGCCAGCAGCTTATTTCTAGGGGGCACCGGGGAGCTGTTTTTT
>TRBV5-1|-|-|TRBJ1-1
CASGQMNTEAFF
TGCGCCAGCGGACAGATGAACACTGAAGCTTTCTTT
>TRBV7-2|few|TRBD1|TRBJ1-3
CASSLVGQGVRGNTIYF
TGTGCCAGCAGCTTAGTAGGACAGGGGGTGAGAGGAAACACCATATATTTT
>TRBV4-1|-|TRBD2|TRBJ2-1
CASSLGLSGRALEQFF
TGCGCCAGCAGCCTCGGACTTAGCGGGCGGGCGCTGGAGCAGTTCTTC
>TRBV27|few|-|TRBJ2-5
CASSLQPARLETQYF
TGTGCCAGCAGTTTACAACCTGCGAGGTTAGAGACCCAGTACTTC
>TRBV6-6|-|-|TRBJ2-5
CASSYSVEGGETQYF
TGTGCCAGCAGTTACTCCGTCGAGGGTGGAGAGACCCAGTACTTC
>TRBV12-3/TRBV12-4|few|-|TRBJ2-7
CASSPNSEAYEQYF
TGTGCCAGCAGCCCCAATAGTGAAGCCTACGAGCAATACTTC
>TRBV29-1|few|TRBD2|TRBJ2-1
CSVETSGDSYNEQFF
TGCAGCGTTGAGACTAGCGGGGACTCCTACAATGAGCAGTTCTTC